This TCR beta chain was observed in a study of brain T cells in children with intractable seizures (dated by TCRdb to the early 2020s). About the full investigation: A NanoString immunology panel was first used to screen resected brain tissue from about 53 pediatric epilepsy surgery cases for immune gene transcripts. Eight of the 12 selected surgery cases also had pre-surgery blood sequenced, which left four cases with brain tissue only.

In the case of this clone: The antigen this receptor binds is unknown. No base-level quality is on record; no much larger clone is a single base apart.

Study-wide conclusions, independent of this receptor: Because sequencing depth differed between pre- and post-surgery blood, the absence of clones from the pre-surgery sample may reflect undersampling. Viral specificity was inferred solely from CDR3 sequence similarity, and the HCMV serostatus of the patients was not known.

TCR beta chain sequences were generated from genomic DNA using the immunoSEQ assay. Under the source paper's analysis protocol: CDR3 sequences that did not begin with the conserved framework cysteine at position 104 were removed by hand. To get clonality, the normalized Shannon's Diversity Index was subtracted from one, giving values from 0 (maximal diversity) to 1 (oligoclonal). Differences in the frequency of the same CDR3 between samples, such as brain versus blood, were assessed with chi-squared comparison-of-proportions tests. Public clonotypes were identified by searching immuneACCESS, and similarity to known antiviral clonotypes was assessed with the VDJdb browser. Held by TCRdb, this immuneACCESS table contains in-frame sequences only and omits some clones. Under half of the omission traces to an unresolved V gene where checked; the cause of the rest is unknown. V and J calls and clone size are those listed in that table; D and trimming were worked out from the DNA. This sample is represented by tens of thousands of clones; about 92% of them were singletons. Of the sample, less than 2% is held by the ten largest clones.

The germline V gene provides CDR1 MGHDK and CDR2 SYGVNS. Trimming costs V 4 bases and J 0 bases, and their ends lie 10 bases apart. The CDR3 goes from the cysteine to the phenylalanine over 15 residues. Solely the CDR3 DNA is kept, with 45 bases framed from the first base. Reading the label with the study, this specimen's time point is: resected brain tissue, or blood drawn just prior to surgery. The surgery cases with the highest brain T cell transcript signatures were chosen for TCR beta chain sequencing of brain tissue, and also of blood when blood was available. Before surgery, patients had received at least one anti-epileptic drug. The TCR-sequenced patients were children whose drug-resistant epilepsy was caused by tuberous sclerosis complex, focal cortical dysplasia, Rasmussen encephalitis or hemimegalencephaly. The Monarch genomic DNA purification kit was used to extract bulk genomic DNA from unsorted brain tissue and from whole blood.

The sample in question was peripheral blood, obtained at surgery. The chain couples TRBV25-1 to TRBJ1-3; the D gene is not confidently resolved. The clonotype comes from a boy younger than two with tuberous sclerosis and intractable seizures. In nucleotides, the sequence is TGTGCCAGCAGTGGATCCGTCTCCTCTGGAAACACCATATATTTT. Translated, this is CASSGSVSSGNTIYF.